This TCR beta chain emerged from a study of blood T cell repertoires in COVID-19. Study-wide context: Researchers got acute and convalescent COVID-19 samples from the United States, Italy and Spain. The analysed material was cDNA or gDNA that came from T cells, B-cell-depleted T cells, or PBMCs.

CDR1 and CDR2 from the germline V gene are MGHRA and YSYEKL. The CDR3 has 16 amino acids. V dropped 0 bases and J dropped 1 base, with 10 bases sitting between them. Per the study methods: Estimation of nucleated cell counts was performed using reference gene primer amplification. Clones were sequenced by immunoSEQ multiplex PCR, and TCRdb holds only the in-frame ones, with some missing. V, J and clone size reflect that table, while D and trimming were determined from the DNA. The profile shows some 14,000 clones, around 78% of them singletons. The chain is built from TRBV4-1 and TRBJ1-3, with D unclear. The sequence came from a man in his forties with active or convalescent COVID-19. The sequenced material came from peripheral blood. CDR3 nucleotide sequence: TGCGCCAGCAGCCAAGATCCGGAGGTGTCTGGAAACACCATATATTTT. This codes for CASSQDPEVSGNTIYF.